A selection of T cell receptor beta chains follows, all from one sample in a study of Graves' ophthalmopathy and Graves' hyperthyroidism. TCRdb reprocessed the multiplex PCR reads with MiXCR, giving one entry per CDR3 protein. The sample yields 200,000 to 300,000 distinct CDR3 sequences, around 50% seen once. The sequenced sample consisted of peripheral blood. The receptors were sampled from an adult man with Graves' ophthalmopathy. Both conserved end residues are part of each CDR3. D genes are given only for firm matches. Clone size appears in some rows only: once, few, many, or a class for an expanded clone.

>TRBJ1-2|NA|TRBD1|TRBV5-1
CASSFDRVYGYTF
TGCGCCAGCAGCTTCGACAGGGTATATGGCTACACCTTC
>TRBJ2-7|NA|NA|TRBV10-3
CAISSAGNTGEQYF
TGTGCCATCAGTTCCGCGGGGAACACCGGGGAGCAGTACTTC
>TRBJ1-4|NA|NA|TRBV5-1
CASSLGQVEEKLFF
TGCGCCAGCAGCTTGGGGCAGGTGGAGGAAAAACTGTTTTTT
>TRBJ2-7|NA|NA|TRBV12-3/TRBV12-4
CASFHQMGQYEQYF
TGTGCCAGCTTTCATCAAATGGGACAATACGAGCAGTACTTC
>TRBJ2-5|NA|TRBD2|TRBV29-1
CSTGTSGGAGPRETQYF
TGCAGCACCGGGACTAGCGGAGGAGCAGGGCCCCGGGAGACCCAGTACTTC
>TRBJ2-2|few|NA|TRBV10-2
CASRVQGLAGELFF
TGCGCCAGCAGGGTACAGGGATTGGCCGGGGAGCTGTTTTTT
>TRBJ2-5|once|TRBD2|TRBV4-1
CASRLAGGRRRETQYF
TGCGCCAGCCGCCTAGCGGGGGGGCGGCGCCGGGAGACCCAGTACTTC
>TRBJ1-6|NA|TRBD1|TRBV20-1
CSAIDRGNSPLHF
TGCAGTGCTATTGACAGGGGTAATTCACCCCTCCACTTT
>TRBJ1-2|many|NA|TRBV24-1
CATSESGYDGYTF
TGTGCCACCAGTGAATCTGGATATGATGGCTACACCTTC
>TRBJ2-7|few|NA|TRBV6-1
CATRGTATPYEQYF
TGTGCCACCCGGGGGACCGCCACCCCCTACGAGCAGTACTTC
>TRBJ1-1|many|NA|TRBV12-3/TRBV12-4
CARPGWNTEAFF
TGTGCCCGCCCTGGGTGGAACACTGAAGCTTTCTTT
>TRBJ1-4|NA|NA|TRBV4-1
CASSQIWGPDEKLFF
TGCGCCAGCAGCCAAATCTGGGGGCCGGATGAAAAACTGTTTTTT
>TRBJ1-2|many|TRBD1|TRBV2
CASSAGGEGYGYTF
TGTGCCAGCAGCGCAGGGGGCGAGGGCTATGGCTACACCTTC
>TRBJ2-1|NA|NA|TRBV11-2
CASSLPTREEQFF
TGTGCCAGCAGCTTACCCACCAGGGAAGAGCAGTTCTTC
>TRBJ2-7|NA|TRBD1|TRBV12-3/TRBV12-4
CASSLGHGTVEQYF
TGTGCCAGCAGTTTAGGTCATGGGACAGTAGAGCAGTACTTC
>TRBJ2-7|NA|TRBD1|TRBV11-1
CASSPQGQNSYEQYF
TGTGCCAGCAGCCCCCAGGGACAGAACTCCTACGAGCAGTACTTC
>TRBJ1-1|many|TRBD1|TRBV12-3/TRBV12-4
CATLRQGASTEAFF
TGTGCCACCCTCAGACAGGGGGCGAGCACTGAAGCTTTCTTT
>TRBJ2-5|NA|NA|TRBV6-5
CASSYVAGREETQYF
TGTGCCAGCAGTTACGTGGCAGGGCGTGAAGAGACCCAGTACTTC
>TRBJ1-2|NA|TRBD1|TRBV12-3/TRBV12-4
CASSPNRGAYGYTF
TGTGCCAGCAGCCCAAACAGGGGAGCCTATGGCTACACCTTC
>TRBJ2-5|NA|NA|TRBV24-1
CATKEGLLETQYF
TGTGCCACCAAGGAGGGCCTCCTTGAGACCCAGTACTTC
>TRBJ1-5|NA|NA|TRBV4-1
CASSQDQETVEPQHF
TGCGCCAGCAGCCAAGATCAGGAGACGGTAGAGCCCCAGCATTTT
>TRBJ2-7|NA|TRBD2|TRBV7-8
CASSLVASGRGEQYF
TGTGCCAGCAGCTTAGTAGCGAGCGGGAGAGGTGAGCAGTACTTC
>TRBJ1-6|NA|NA|TRBV9
CAGSRDGTNSPLHF
TGTGCCGGGTCTCGGGACGGTACAAATTCACCCCTCCACTTT
>TRBJ1-6|few|NA|TRBV5-8
CAFAGVLMGTLHF
TGTGCCTTTGCCGGTGTTCTGATGGGAACCCTCCACTTT
>TRBJ2-7|NA|TRBD1|TRBV10-3
CASRDRVMNEQYF
TGTGCCAGCCGGGACAGGGTTATGAACGAGCAGTACTTC
>TRBJ1-2|few|NA|TRBV14
CASSHRDIRNYGYTF
TGTGCCAGCAGCCACCGGGACATTCGAAACTATGGCTACACCTTC
>TRBJ2-3|NA|TRBD1|TRBV19
CASRGSPGQGLTDTQYF
TGTGCCAGTAGGGGATCGCCGGGACAGGGACTCACAGATACGCAGTATTTT
>TRBJ1-5|few|NA|TRBV5-1
CASSAGYGQPQHF
TGCGCCAGCAGTGCAGGGTACGGTCAGCCCCAGCATTTT
>TRBJ2-7|once|NA|TRBV10-3
CASSLPNSKQYF
TGTGCCAGCAGTTTACCCAACAGTAAGCAGTACTTC
>TRBJ2-7|few|TRBD1|TRBV20-1
CSASPTGVWGSYEQYF
TGCAGTGCTAGTCCCACAGGGGTCTGGGGCTCCTACGAGCAGTACTTC
>TRBJ1-1|NA|NA|TRBV5-1
CASSLQDPDTEAFF
TGCGCCAGCAGCTTGCAGGACCCTGACACTGAAGCTTTCTTT
>TRBJ1-5|NA|NA|TRBV19
CASSTGQQPQHF
TGTGCCAGTAGTACCGGACAGCAGCCCCAGCATTTT
>TRBJ2-6|many|NA|TRBV10-3
CAISEGGSGANVLTF
TGTGCCATCAGTGAGGGCGGCTCTGGGGCCAACGTCCTGACTTTC
>TRBJ1-6|few|TRBD1|TRBV9
CASSARDRGSPLHF
TGTGCCAGCAGTGCCCGGGACAGGGGTTCACCCCTCCACTTT
>TRBJ1-4|NA|NA|TRBV12-3/TRBV12-4
CASSPHTGSKLFF
TGTGCCAGCAGCCCACACACAGGGAGTAAACTGTTTTTT
>TRBJ2-7|NA|NA|TRBV29-1
CSVDDHYEQYF
TGCAGCGTTGATGACCACTACGAGCAGTACTTC